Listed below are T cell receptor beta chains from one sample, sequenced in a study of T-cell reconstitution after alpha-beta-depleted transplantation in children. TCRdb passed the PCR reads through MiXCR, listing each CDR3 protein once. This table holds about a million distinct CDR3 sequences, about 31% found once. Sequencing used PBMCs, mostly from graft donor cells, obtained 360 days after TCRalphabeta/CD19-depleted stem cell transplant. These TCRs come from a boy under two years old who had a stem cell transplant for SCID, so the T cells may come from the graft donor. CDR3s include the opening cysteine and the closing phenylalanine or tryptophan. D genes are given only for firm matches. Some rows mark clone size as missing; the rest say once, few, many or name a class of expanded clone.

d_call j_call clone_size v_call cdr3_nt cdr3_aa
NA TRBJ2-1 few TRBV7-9 TGTGCCAGCAGCTTTAGCTGGGATGAGCAGTTCTTC CASSFSWDEQFF
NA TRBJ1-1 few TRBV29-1 TGCAGCGTTGCTGACACGGGGGGTGAAGCTTTCTTT CSVADTGGEAFF
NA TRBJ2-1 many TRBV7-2 TGTGCCAGCAGCTCCAGCTCCTACAATGAGCAGTTCTTC CASSSSSYNEQFF
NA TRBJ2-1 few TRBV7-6 TGTGCCAGCAGCTTACTTTGGGGGGAGAATGAGCAGTTCTTC CASSLLWGENEQFF
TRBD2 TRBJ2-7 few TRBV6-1 TGTGCCAGCAGTACGACTAGCGGGGGGGCCTCAGTCCGCGAGCAGTACTTC CASSTTSGGASVREQYF
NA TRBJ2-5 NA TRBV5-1 TGCGCCAGCAGACACAGTCAAGAGACCCAGTACTTC CASRHSQETQYF
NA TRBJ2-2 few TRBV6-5 TGTGGTGTGGGGTACACCGGGGAGCTGTTTTTT CGVGYTGELFF
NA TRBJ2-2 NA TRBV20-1 TGCAGTGCTAGACTACTCGGGGAGCTGTTTTTT CSARLLGELFF
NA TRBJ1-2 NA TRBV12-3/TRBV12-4 TGTGCCAGCAGTTTCGAAGCGGGGAACTATGGCTACACCTTC CASSFEAGNYGYTF
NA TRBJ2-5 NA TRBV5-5 TGTGCCAGCAGCCTTCCCGGAACAGGGTTTTGGGAGACCCAGTACTTC CASSLPGTGFWETQYF
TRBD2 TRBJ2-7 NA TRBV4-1 TGCGCCAGCAGTCTGGGGAGCGGGGGGTACGAGCAGTACTTC CASSLGSGGYEQYF
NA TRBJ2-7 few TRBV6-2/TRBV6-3 TGTGCCAGCAGTTATTTGGGAGGTGGACTTGGCCATGGCGAGCAGTACTTC CASSYLGGGLGHGEQYF
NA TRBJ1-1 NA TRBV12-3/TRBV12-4 TGTGCCAGCAGTTTATCAGGGCCCCCAAACACTGAAGCTTTCTTT CASSLSGPPNTEAFF
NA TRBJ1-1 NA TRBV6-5 TGTGCCAGCAGTTACGGGATCTGGGGAGGAAACACTGAAGCTTTCTTT CASSYGIWGGNTEAFF
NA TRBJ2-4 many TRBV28 TGTGCCAGCAGTTTTCCTACCCGGGGCCCCGACATTCAGTACTTC CASSFPTRGPDIQYF
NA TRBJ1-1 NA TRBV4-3 TGCGCCAGCAGCCAGGACGATATGGGCACTGAAGCTTTCTTT CASSQDDMGTEAFF
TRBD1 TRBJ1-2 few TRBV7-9 TGTGCCAGCAGCCAGACCTGGGACAGTACCTATGGCTACACCTTC CASSQTWDSTYGYTF
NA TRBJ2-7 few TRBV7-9 TGTGCCAGCAGCGAGGGACCTAGACAGTACTTC CASSEGPRQYF
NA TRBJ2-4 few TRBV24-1 TGTGCCACCAGTGATTTGCAAGGTCCCTGGGACATTCAGTACTTC CATSDLQGPWDIQYF
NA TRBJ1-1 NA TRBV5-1 TGCGCCAGCAGCTTGGACCCAGGGGTGAACACTGAAGCTTTCTTT CASSLDPGVNTEAFF
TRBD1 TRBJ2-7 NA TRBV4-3 TGCGCCAGCAGCCAAAGTAGGACAGGGCCCTACGAGCAGTACTTC CASSQSRTGPYEQYF
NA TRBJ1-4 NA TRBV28 TGTGCCAGCAGTTTGGGACGGAGGTGGGAAAAACTGTTTTTT CASSLGRRWEKLFF
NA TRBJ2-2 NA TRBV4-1 TGCGCCAGCAGCCGACAAGACCTGGCGAACACCGGGGAGCTGTTTTTT CASSRQDLANTGELFF
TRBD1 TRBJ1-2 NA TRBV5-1 TGCGCCAGCAGTTTTGGCCTGCGGACAGGGGGCGGTCTTGATGGCTACACCTTC CASSFGLRTGGGLDGYTF
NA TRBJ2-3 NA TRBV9 TGTGCCAGCAGCGTCGGGGGACCCACGAACGGGGATACGCAGTATTTT CASSVGGPTNGDTQYF
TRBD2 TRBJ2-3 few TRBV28 TGTGCCAGCAGTTTAAGGCCCACCCACGGGACTACGCGTGGTACGCAGTATTTT CASSLRPTHGTTRGTQYF
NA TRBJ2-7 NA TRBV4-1 TGCGCCAGCAGCCAAGCACCGGGAAATTGGGCCGAGCAGTACTTC CASSQAPGNWAEQYF
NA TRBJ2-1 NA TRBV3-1 TGTGCCAGCACCCACGGGCCTACGTTGAACAATGAGCAGTTCTTC CASTHGPTLNNEQFF
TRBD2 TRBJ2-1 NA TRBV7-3 TGTGCCAGCAGCGTACTAGCGGGGGGGCTCTACAATGAGCAGTTCTTC CASSVLAGGLYNEQFF
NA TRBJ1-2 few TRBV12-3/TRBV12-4 TGTGCCAGCAGTTTATCCGGCAGGGGAGACTATGGCTACACCTTC CASSLSGRGDYGYTF
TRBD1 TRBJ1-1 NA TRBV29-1 TGCAGCGTTGGGGACAGGGGAGACACTGAAGCTTTCTTT CSVGDRGDTEAFF
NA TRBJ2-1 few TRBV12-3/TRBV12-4 TGTGCCAGCAGTTTGGGCAGGCGCAATGAGCAGTTCTTC CASSLGRRNEQFF
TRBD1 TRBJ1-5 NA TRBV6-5 TGTGCCAGCAGTTACGCGGCAGGGGGCTCTATTAATCAGCCCCAGCATTTT CASSYAAGGSINQPQHF
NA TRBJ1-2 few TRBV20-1 TGCAGTACGGCAGCGTTCTATGGCTACACCTTC CSTAAFYGYTF
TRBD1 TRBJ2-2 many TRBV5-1 TGCGCCAGCAGCAGAACGACAGGGAGCACCGGGGAGCTGTTTTTT CASSRTTGSTGELFF
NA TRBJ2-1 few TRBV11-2 TGTGCCAGCAGCTTTCGGGGCGTTCCTAGCTCCTACAATGAGCAGTTCTTC CASSFRGVPSSYNEQFF
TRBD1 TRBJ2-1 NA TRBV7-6 TGTGCCAGCAGCCTCCCAGCCCATAGGGGGCGTTTGGGCTTCAATGAGCAGTTCTTC CASSLPAHRGRLGFNEQFF
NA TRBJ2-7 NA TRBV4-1 TGCGCCAGCAGCTCCACCTTTACCGGGACAAGCTCCTACGAGCAGTACTTC CASSSTFTGTSSYEQYF
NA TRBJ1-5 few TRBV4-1 TGCGCCAGCAGCCAAGAGGGATATGATCAGCCCCAGCATTTT CASSQEGYDQPQHF
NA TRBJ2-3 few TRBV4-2 TGTGCCAGCAGCCAAGAGAGAGCTGCTACCTCGCAGGCGCAGTATTTT CASSQERAATSQAQYF
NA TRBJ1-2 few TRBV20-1 TGCAGTGCTAGAGGAGGGGCAAGCTATGGCTACACCTTC CSARGGASYGYTF
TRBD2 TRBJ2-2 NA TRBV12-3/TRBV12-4 TGTGCCAGCAGCCACAGCGGGGGGAACACCGGGGAGCTGTTTTTT CASSHSGGNTGELFF
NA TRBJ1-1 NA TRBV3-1 TGTGCCAGCAGCCCCGGCGGGGGATTTTTGGTCACTGAAGCTTTCTTT CASSPGGGFLVTEAFF
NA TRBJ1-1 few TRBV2 TGTGCCAGCAGGGGGGATCAAAACACTGAAGCTTTCTTT CASRGDQNTEAFF
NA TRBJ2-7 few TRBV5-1 TGCGCCAGCAGCTTGGAGTTCTACGAGCAGTACTTC CASSLEFYEQYF
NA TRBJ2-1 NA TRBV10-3 TGTGCCATCAGTGACGATCCCCGGGAATTTGGAGAGCAGTTCTTC CAISDDPREFGEQFF
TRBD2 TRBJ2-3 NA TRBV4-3 TGCGCCAGCAGCCCGGACCCGACTAGCGGGGGATATTTAGATACGCAGTATTTT CASSPDPTSGGYLDTQYF